What follows describes a single T cell receptor beta chain. No antigen is known for it. This CDR3 has 13 amino acids. Trimming removed 5 bases from V and 4 bases from J, with 12 bases in between. Germline values: CDR1 SGHDT, CDR2 YYEEEE. Repertoires were generated with immunoSEQ multiplex PCR, while TCRdb's copy carries only in-frame clones and drops some. Of 90,000 to 150,000 clones in the sample, 87% were seen once. Second-dose schedules of about 4 or about 12 weeks were combined. These data come from a study of T cell responses to AZD1222 COVID-19 vaccine. Study observations and caveats: Nearly half of unique spike-specific TCRs reportedly avoided B.1.351 and B.1.1.7 mutated regions. Donors were largely white British and mainly female; clonal diversity was possibly underestimated.

The chain carries TRBV5-6 and TRBJ1-2, with a possible D match to TRBD1 (6 bases). This TCR derives from an adult who received the AZD1222 COVID-19 vaccine. The sequencing here drew on peripheral blood, taken 28 days after the second AZD1222 dose. This chain's CDR3 is CASRLGQRYGYTF. CDR3 sequence (DNA): TGTGCCAGCAGACTTGGACAGCGCTATGGCTACACCTTC. Together with reference TRBV5-6 and TRBJ1-2, the CDR3 gives the full variable domain: DAGVTQSPTHLIKTRGQQVTLRCSPKSGHDTVSWYQQALGQGPQFIFQYYEEEERQRGNFPDRFSGHQFPNYSSELNVNALLLGDSALYLCASRLGQRYGYTFGSGTRLTVV.